The T cell receptor beta chain under discussion was sequenced for a study of T cells in Graves' hyperthyroidism and ophthalmopathy. With regard to this clonotype: Its antigen is undetermined.

This CDR3 is built from 14 residues. Between the trimmed V and J ends, which lost 8 bases and 2 bases, there was a span of 14 bases. The V gene's germline CDR1 is MNHEY and CDR2 SVGEGT. RNA transcripts were the template for amplifying TCR beta CDR3 regions. With the HTBI primer set, the TCR CDR3 went through a first round of RT-PCR. Using its own MiXCR run on the multiplex PCR reads, TCRdb lists one record per CDR3 protein. Here the sample spans 620,000 or so distinct CDR3 sequences, approximately 14% being singletons. Whole-study findings and limits: In the analysis, a 13 V-J model separated ophthalmopathy from stable hyperthyroidism.

Source material: blood. J is TRBJ2-3 and V is TRBV6-2 or TRBV6-3, with D tentatively TRBD1 or TRBD2 (5 bases each). This sequence was found in a woman aged 50 to 60 with Graves' ophthalmopathy. The CDR3 nucleotides are TGTGCCAGCGTGGGACGGAACCCCACAGATACGCAGTATTTT. Translating it yields CASVGRNPTDTQYF.